This TCR beta chain came from a study of cytomegalovirus exposure and HLA in healthy donors. Deletions cut 6 bases from V and 13 bases from J, with 12 bases between. Looked up from germline, CDR1 is LNHDA and CDR2 is SQIVND (reference sequence). This CDR3 contains 11 residues. The PCR used 60 Vbeta and 13 Jbeta primers. TCRdb's table, derived via immunoSEQ multiplex PCR, lists solely in-frame clones and lacks some. The sample holds under 150,000 clones, roughly 73% seen once. The chain links TRBV19 to TRBJ2-2; D unresolved. Input material: PBMCs. The TCR sequence derives from a human donor in good health. The CDR3, as DNA: TGTGCCAGTAGCACAGAGTGGTGGCTGTTTTTT. Translation: CASSTEWWLFF.